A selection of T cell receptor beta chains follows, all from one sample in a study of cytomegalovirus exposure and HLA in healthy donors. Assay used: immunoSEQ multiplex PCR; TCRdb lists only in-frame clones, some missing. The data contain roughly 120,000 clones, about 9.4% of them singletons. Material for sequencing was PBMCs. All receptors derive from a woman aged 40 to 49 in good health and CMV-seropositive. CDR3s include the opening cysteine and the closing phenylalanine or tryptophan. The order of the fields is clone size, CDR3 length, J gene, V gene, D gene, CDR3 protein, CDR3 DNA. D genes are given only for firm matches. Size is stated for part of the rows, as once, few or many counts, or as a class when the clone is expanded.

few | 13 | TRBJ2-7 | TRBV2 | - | CASRPTFSYEQYF | TGTGCCAGCAGGCCGACTTTTTCCTACGAGCAGTACTTC
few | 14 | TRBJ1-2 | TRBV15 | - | CATSRGRGNYGYTF | TGTGCCACCAGCAGAGGACGGGGAAACTATGGCTACACCTTC
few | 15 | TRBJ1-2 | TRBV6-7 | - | CARTKRQDRNYGYTF | TGTGCCAGGACTAAGAGACAGGACCGAAACTATGGCTACACCTTC
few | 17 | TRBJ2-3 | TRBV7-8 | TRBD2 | CASSLSHSGGALDTQYF | TGTGCCAGCAGCCTGAGTCATAGCGGGGGGGCATTAGATACGCAGTATTTT
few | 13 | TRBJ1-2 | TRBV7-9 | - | CASSEGGNYGYTF | TGTGCCAGCAGCGAGGGAGGGAACTATGGCTACACCTTC
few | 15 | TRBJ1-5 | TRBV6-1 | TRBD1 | CASSWDSYSNQPQHF | TGTGCCAGCAGTTGGGACAGCTATAGCAATCAGCCCCAGCATTTT
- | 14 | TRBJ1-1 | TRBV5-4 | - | CASSFEGLGTEAFF | TGTGCCAGCAGCTTTGAGGGCTTGGGCACTGAAGCTTTCTTT
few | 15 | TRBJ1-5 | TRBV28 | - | CASSEQGGVYQPQHF | TGTGCCAGCAGTGAACAGGGAGGGGTTTATCAGCCCCAGCATTTT
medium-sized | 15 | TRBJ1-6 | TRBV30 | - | CAWSGGRDYNSPLHF | TGTGCCTGGAGTGGAGGCCGGGACTATAATTCACCCCTCCACTTT
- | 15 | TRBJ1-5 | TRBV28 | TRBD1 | CASSTHRGRRQPQHF | TGTGCCAGCAGCACTCACAGGGGACGAAGGCAGCCCCAGCATTTT
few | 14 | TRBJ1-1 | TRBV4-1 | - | CASSQEMTPTEAFF | TGCGCCAGCAGCCAAGAAATGACACCCACTGAAGCTTTCTTT
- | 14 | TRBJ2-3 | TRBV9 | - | CASSPGTVTDTQYF | TGTGCCAGCAGCCCTGGGACTGTCACAGATACGCAGTATTTT
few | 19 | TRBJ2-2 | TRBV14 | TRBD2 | CASSQARSSGGPITGELFF | TGTGCCAGCAGCCAAGCCCGCTCTAGCGGGGGCCCTATCACCGGGGAGCTGTTTTTT
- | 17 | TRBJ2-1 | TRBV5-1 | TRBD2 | CASSLPPGTSGGNEQFF | TGCGCCAGCAGCTTGCCTCCCGGGACTAGCGGGGGGAATGAGCAGTTCTTC
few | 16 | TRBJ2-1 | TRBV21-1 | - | CASSKHRDRAGNEQFF | TGTGCCAGCAGCAAACACCGGGACAGGGCCGGCAATGAGCAGTTCTTC
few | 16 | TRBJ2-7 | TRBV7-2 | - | CASSFRAGQLAYEQYF | TGTGCCAGCAGCTTCCGGGCGGGACAGTTAGCCTACGAGCAGTACTTC
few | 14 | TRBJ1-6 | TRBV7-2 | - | CATLSWGLGSPLHF | TGTGCCACCCTAAGTTGGGGGCTAGGGTCACCCCTCCACTTT
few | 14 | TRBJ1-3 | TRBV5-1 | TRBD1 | CASSWAGGGNTIYF | TGCGCCAGCAGCTGGGCAGGGGGCGGAAACACCATATATTTT
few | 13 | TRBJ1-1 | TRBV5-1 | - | CASSLSLVAEAFF | TGCGCCAGCAGCTTGAGTCTTGTAGCTGAAGCTTTCTTT
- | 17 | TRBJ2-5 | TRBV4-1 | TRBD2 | CASSQTSGGAAQETQYF | TGCGCCAGCAGCCAGACTAGCGGGGGGGCCGCCCAAGAGACCCAGTACTTC
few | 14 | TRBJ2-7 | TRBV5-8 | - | CASSLANGGTKQYF | TGTGCCAGCAGCTTGGCTAATGGGGGGACGAAGCAGTACTTC
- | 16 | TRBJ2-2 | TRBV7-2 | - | CASSLDLQGNTGELFF | TGTGCCAGCAGCTTAGACCTCCAGGGGAACACCGGGGAGCTGTTTTTT
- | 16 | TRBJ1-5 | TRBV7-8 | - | CASSLARRSTNQPQHF | TGTGCCAGCAGCTTAGCGCGCCGGAGCACCAATCAGCCCCAGCATTTT
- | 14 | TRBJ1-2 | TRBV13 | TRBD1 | CASRDRGGAYGYTF | TGTGCCAGCAGGGACAGGGGAGGCGCCTATGGCTACACCTTC
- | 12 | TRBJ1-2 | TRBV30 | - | CAWSVTGLGYTF | TGTGCCTGGAGTGTGACAGGACTTGGCTACACCTTC
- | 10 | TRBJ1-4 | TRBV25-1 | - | CASSDQGLFF | TGTGCCAGCAGTGACCAGGGACTGTTTTTT
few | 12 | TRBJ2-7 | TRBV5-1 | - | CASSEEEGEQYF | TGCGCCAGCAGCGAGGAGGAGGGCGAGCAGTACTTC
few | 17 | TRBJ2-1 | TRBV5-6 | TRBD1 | CASSSLPLTRGGGEQFF | TGTGCCAGCAGCTCCCTACCCCTGACAAGAGGGGGCGGTGAGCAGTTCTTC
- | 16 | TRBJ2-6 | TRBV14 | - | CASSQLGGSGANVLTF | TGTGCCAGCAGCCAATTGGGGGGCTCTGGGGCCAACGTCCTGACTTTC
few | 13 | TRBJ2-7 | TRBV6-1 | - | CASSEGLPYEQYF | TGTGCCAGCAGTGAAGGACTGCCCTACGAGCAGTACTTC
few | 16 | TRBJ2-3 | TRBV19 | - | CASSIEGGGYTDTQYF | TGTGCCAGTAGTATAGAGGGGGGAGGCTACACAGATACGCAGTATTTT
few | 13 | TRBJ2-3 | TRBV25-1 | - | CASSGGGGDTQYF | TGTGCCAGCAGCGGGGGAGGGGGGGATACGCAGTATTTT
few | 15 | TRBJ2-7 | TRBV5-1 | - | CASSSGGGTSYEQYF | TGCGCCAGCAGCTCGGGCGGGGGCACCTCCTACGAGCAGTACTTC
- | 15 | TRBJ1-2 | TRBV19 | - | CASSIGKGANYGYTF | TGTGCCAGTAGTATAGGGAAAGGAGCTAACTATGGCTACACCTTC
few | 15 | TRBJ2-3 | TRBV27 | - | CASSSKRQTTDTQYF | TGTGCCAGCAGTTCGAAACGACAGACCACAGATACGCAGTATTTT
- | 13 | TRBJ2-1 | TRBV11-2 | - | CASSQGLNNEQFF | TGTGCCAGCAGCCAGGGATTAAACAATGAGCAGTTCTTC
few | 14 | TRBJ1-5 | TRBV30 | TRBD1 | CAWSVGTVNQPQHF | TGTGCCTGGAGTGTAGGGACAGTCAATCAGCCCCAGCATTTT
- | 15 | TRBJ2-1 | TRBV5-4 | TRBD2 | CASSLLGSGDNEQFF | TGTGCCAGCAGCTTGTTGGGTAGCGGGGACAATGAGCAGTTCTTC
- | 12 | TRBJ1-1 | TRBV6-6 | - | CASSPGGPEAFF | TGTGCCAGCAGTCCCGGGGGTCCTGAAGCTTTCTTT
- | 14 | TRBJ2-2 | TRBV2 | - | CASKENANTGELFF | TGTGCCAGCAAGGAGAACGCGAACACCGGGGAGCTGTTTTTT
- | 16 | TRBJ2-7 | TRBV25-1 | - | CASSDPRSGLTYEQYF | TGTGCCAGCAGTGATCCGAGGTCGGGTCTTACCTACGAGCAGTACTTC
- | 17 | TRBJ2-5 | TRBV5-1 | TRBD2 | CASSRVLAGGLQETQYF | TGCGCCAGCAGCCGAGTCCTAGCGGGGGGACTCCAAGAGACCCAGTACTTC
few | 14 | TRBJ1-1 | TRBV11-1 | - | CASSFGQGNTEAFF | TGTGCCAGCAGCTTTGGGCAGGGTAACACTGAAGCTTTCTTT
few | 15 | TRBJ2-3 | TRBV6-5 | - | CASSYSGQFTDTQYF | TGTGCCAGCAGTTACTCGGGGCAGTTCACAGATACGCAGTATTTT